These T cell receptor beta chains were read from a single sample in a study of OX40 agonist ivuxolimab in advanced cancers. Method: immunoSEQ multiplex PCR; TCRdb's copy keeps in-frame clones and lacks some. The table lists 90,000 or so clones, about 90% of them singletons. This specimen was CD4+ or CD8+ T cells sorted from blood, taken in a trial of the OX40 agonist ivuxolimab. These TCRs come from an adult with an advanced solid tumor such as melanoma, head and neck, liver or kidney cancer. Both conserved end residues are trimmed from each CDR3. Each record gives: CDR3 protein, J gene, V gene.

ASSDVLAGVLEQY,TRBJ2-7,TRBV2
ASTPTPSQGVTDTQY,TRBJ2-3,TRBV21-1
ASSANAGYSGNTIY,TRBJ1-3,TRBV9
ASSLVGGINTEAF,TRBJ1-1,TRBV11-2
ASSQDPRQGFYEQY,TRBJ2-7,TRBV4-3
ARSNKGGKPDEKLF,TRBJ1-4,TRBV2
ATRGAGAGDTEAF,TRBJ1-1,TRBV6-5
ASSPIFGQDIQY,TRBJ2-4,TRBV11-2
ASSLIADTQY,TRBJ2-3,TRBV5-5
ASSLTSGRPYNEQF,TRBJ2-1,TRBV7-2
ASSPRTTSTDTQY,TRBJ2-3,TRBV14
ASSLNRGYEQY,TRBJ2-7,TRBV7-9
ASSWVTGEGTEAF,TRBJ1-1,TRBV5-1
ASRPGGEPSYEQY,TRBJ2-7,TRBV28
ASSELGMGGAGGNTIY,TRBJ1-3,TRBV25-1
ASSIRDRGNQPQH,TRBJ1-5,TRBV19
AWSVDPTNEKLF,TRBJ1-4,TRBV30
ATSSRQNIQETQY,TRBJ2-5,TRBV15
ASSVQGTNEKLF,TRBJ1-4,TRBV19
ASSPHGLAGVANTGELF,TRBJ2-2,TRBV14
ASSVGLTQETQY,TRBJ2-5,TRBV9
ASSDYNHRVPADTQY,TRBJ2-3,TRBV6-4
ASSPGTLGELF,TRBJ2-2,TRBV7-7
ASSSSRDYSYEQY,TRBJ2-7,TRBV5-4
ASSAVGVNEQF,TRBJ2-1,TRBV19
ASSQDRGGEQY,TRBJ2-7,TRBV18
ASSTQGYTGELF,TRBJ2-2,TRBV19
ASLSSGLYNEQF,TRBJ2-1,TRBV2
ASSGGRADIQY,TRBJ2-4,TRBV27
ASSLNSGGMETQY,TRBJ2-5,TRBV5-1
ASSLVTGSSYEQY,TRBJ2-7,TRBV7-2
ASSLVQGIGEDTQY,TRBJ2-3,TRBV28
ATSDVVAVGYEQY,TRBJ2-7,TRBV2
AISEFTRPTGTV,TRBJ1-2,TRBV10-3
ASSFPAGASYGYT,TRBJ1-2,TRBV5-4
ASSQTSGRASTQY,TRBJ2-3,TRBV4-3
ASSQDEDMTGYSNQPQH,TRBJ1-5,TRBV14
ASSSVTSYT,TRBJ1-2,TRBV6-5
ASSLLAGITYEQY,TRBJ2-7,TRBV28
ASSRTSGGSGELF,TRBJ2-2,TRBV7-2
ASSPVGASTDTQY,TRBJ2-3,TRBV7-3
ASSIISGSLSSYNEQF,TRBJ2-1,TRBV14
ASSQGPYNEQF,TRBJ2-1,TRBV19
ASSVHLDTEAF,TRBJ1-1,TRBV9
SVSTGVSTEAF,TRBJ1-1,TRBV29-1
ASSYTDRAGWQF,TRBJ2-1,TRBV5-6
ASSQTGNYGYT,TRBJ1-2,TRBV6-4
ASSFRGLAGIETQY,TRBJ2-5,TRBV7-2
ASSPGTSRYNEQF,TRBJ2-1,TRBV7-7